The 22 T cell receptor beta chains given below trace back to one sample, sequenced in a study of blood T cell repertoires in COVID-19. TCRdb's table, derived via immunoSEQ multiplex PCR, lists solely in-frame clones and lacks some. The table lists tens of thousands of clones, about nine tenths of them singletons, with around 3% in the top ten. The sample consisted of peripheral blood. Receptors were obtained from a woman aged 70-85 years with active COVID-19.

The rearrangement links TRBV28 to TRBJ2-1, with 7 bases identical to TRBD1. The V gene end was trimmed by 6 bases and the J gene end by 4 bases; junction bases not matched to a gene: 6. The CDR3 contains 14 residues. Germline V CDR1 and CDR2: MDHEN, SYDVKM. The CDR3 protein is CASSSGQIYNEQFF. CDR3 DNA sequence: TGTGCCAGCAGCTCGGGACAGATTTACAATGAGCAGTTCTTC.

J is TRBJ1-2 and V is TRBV5-1, with a tentative D call TRBD1 (6 bases). The CDR3 is 15 amino acids. Germline CDR1 reads SGHRS; CDR2 reads YFSETQ. Trimming took off 1 base at V and 6 bases at J, with 16 bases between the two ends. CDR3 sequence: CASSLRVGQGHGYTF. The CDR3 DNA is TGCGCCAGCAGCTTGAGGGTCGGCCAGGGGCATGGCTACACCTTC.

The CDR3 loop reads CASSTHTGGDQPQHF. Here the CDR3 DNA reads TGTGCCAGCAGCACCCATACAGGGGGCGATCAGCCCCAGCATTTT. V gene TRBV9 combines with J gene TRBJ1-5; 9 nucleotides align to TRBD1. The CDR3 has 15 amino acids. Looked up from germline, CDR1 is SGDLS and CDR2 is YYNGEE. Unmatched junction bases numbered 7, after V lost 4 bases and J lost 5 bases.

This sequence joins TRBV27 and TRBJ2-1, with D maybe TRBD2 (5 bases). The CDR3 loop spans 15 amino acids. Trimming left V 1 base short and J 5 bases short, with 12 bases between. The germline V gene has CDR1 MNHEY and CDR2 SMNVEV (reference sequence). The CDR3 is CASSLLVGVDNEQFF. The CDR3 DNA follows: TGTGCCAGCAGTTTATTGGTGGGAGTAGACAATGAGCAGTTCTTC.

The genes are TRBV4-3 and TRBJ2-7; weak D call: TRBD1 (6 bases). V lost 4 bases, J lost 4 bases, and 14 bases lay in between. The CDR3 length is 14 residues. The V gene's germline CDR1 is LGHNA and CDR2 YSLEER. The CDR3 sequence is CASSPKTGFYEQYF. CDR3 nucleotide sequence: TGCGCCAGCAGCCCCAAGACAGGATTTTACGAGCAGTACTTC.

The chain links TRBV1 to TRBJ1-1; the table assigns TRBD1, which was not confirmed against the DNA. TRBV1 is listed as a pseudogene. The CDR3 spans 15 residues. As DNA, the CDR3 is TGCACCAGCAGCCAAGATCCCGGTGACAGCGCTGAAGCTTTCTTT. Protein: CTSSQDPGDSAEAFF.

The gene calls are TRBV5-1 and TRBJ2-1; 7 bases are shared with TRBD2. Germline trimming cut 0 bases from V and 15 bases from J; bases unmatched to any gene: 6. Germline V gene data show CDR1 as SGHRS and CDR2 as YFSETQ. CDR3 length: 12 amino acids. CDR3 amino acids: CASSLGGTIWFF. For the CDR3, the DNA is TGCGCCAGCAGCTTGGGGGGGACTATATGGTTCTTC. Filled out from reference TRBV5-1 and TRBJ2-1, the complete variable domain reads KAGVTQTPRYLIKTRGQQVTLSCSPISGHRSVSWYQQTPGQGLQFLFEYFSETQRNKGNFPGRFSGRQFSNSRSEMNVSTLELGDSALYLCASSLGGTIWFFGPGTRLTVL.

The genes are TRBV27 and TRBJ1-1; D unclear. The CDR3 is 17 residues long. Trimming removed 5 bases from V and 4 bases from J, with 23 bases in between. CDR1 and CDR2 (germline): MNHEY, SMNVEV (reference sequence). CDR3: CASSPKSGSPIGTEAFF. The CDR3 DNA reads TGTGCCAGCAGTCCTAAATCCGGGAGCCCTATCGGCACTGAAGCTTTCTTT.

The rearrangement joins TRBV9 to TRBJ2-1; D call uncertain. The V gene's germline CDR1 is SGDLS and CDR2 YYNGEE. V gave up 5 bases and J gave up 6 bases, with 12 bases separating them. The CDR3 runs 13 residues. CDR3 DNA: TGTGCCAGCAGTAAAACAGTGAGCAATGAGCAGTTCTTC. Translating it yields CASSKTVSNEQFF. Using reference TRBV9 and TRBJ2-1 for the parts outside the CDR3, the full variable domain is DSGVTQTPKHLITATGQRVTLRCSPRSGDLSVYWYQQSLDQGLQFLIQYYNGEERAKGNILERFSAQQFPDLHSELNLSSLELGDSALYFCASSKTVSNEQFFGPGTRLTVL.

V gene TRBV5-6 combines with J gene TRBJ2-7, with a possible D match to TRBD2 (5 bases). The germline CDR1 and CDR2 sequences are SGHDT and YYEEEE. The CDR3 is 15 residues long. V lost 1 base and J lost 1, with 12 bases in between. The CDR3 protein is CASSLSRALSYEQYF. CDR3 DNA: TGTGCCAGCAGCTTGTCGAGGGCCCTTTCCTACGAGCAGTACTTC.

The CDR3 spells CASTPVRGSGFGETQYF. CDR3 sequence (DNA): TGTGCCAGCACCCCTGTGAGAGGGAGCGGATTCGGGGAGACCCAGTACTTC. V gene TRBV7-9 combines with J gene TRBJ2-5, with D possibly TRBD2 on 5 matching bases. Trimming stripped 7 bases from V and 5 bases from J, with 26 bases between. Germline V lookup: CDR1 SEHNR, CDR2 FQNEAQ (reference sequence). This CDR3 comprises 17 residues.

The chain recombines TRBV5-5 with TRBJ1-3; D gene uncertain. Trimming left V 4 bases short and J 2 bases short, with 10 bases between. The length of the CDR3 is 14 residues. CDR1 is SGHKS, CDR2 YYEKEE, per germline (reference sequence). CDR3 sequence reads: CASSLTDAGNTIYF. For the CDR3, the DNA is TGTGCCAGCAGCCTCACAGATGCTGGAAACACCATATATTTT.

The CDR3 bases are TGTGCCAGCAGCGGAATGGGACAGGGTGGAGAGACCCAGTACTTC. Protein sequence: CASSGMGQGGETQYF. The V gene is TRBV7-9, the J gene TRBJ2-5; TRBD1 matches at 9 bases. Germline-derived CDR1 and CDR2 are SEHNR and FQNEAQ (reference sequence). This CDR3 spans 15 amino acids. With V trimmed by 5 bases and J by 4 bases, 8 bases remained unmatched.

The chain joins TRBV6-2 or TRBV6-3 to TRBJ2-7; D perhaps matches TRBD1 (6 bases). The CDR3 loop spans 15 amino acids. The germline gives CDR1 MNHEY, CDR2 SVGEGT. V was cut by 2 bases and J by 5 bases, with 16 bases left in between. The CDR3 coding sequence is TGTGCCAGCAGTTACCGAGCCGGGACAAAACACGAGCAGTACTTC. Its protein product is CASSYRAGTKHEQYF.

This rearrangement joins TRBV3-1 (or the pseudogene TRBV3-2) to TRBJ1-2; 7 nucleotides agree with TRBD1. With V trimmed by 0 bases and J by 8 bases, 3 bases remained unmatched. Germline CDR1 LGHDT, CDR2 YNNKEL (reference sequence). The CDR3 spans 13 residues. Here the CDR3 DNA reads TGTGCCAGCAGCCAAGAAAGGGGGCGAGGCTACACCTTC. Amino acids: CASSQERGRGYTF.

This chain connects TRBV28 to TRBJ1-1; TRBD1 might be the D (6 bases). CDR1 is MDHEN and CDR2 is SYDVKM in the germline V gene. V was trimmed by 4 bases and J by 6 bases, leaving 12 bases between them. There are 13 residues in the CDR3. The DNA of the CDR3 is TGTGCCAGCAGTTACGAACAGGGATCTGAAGCTTTCTTT. Encoded protein: CASSYEQGSEAFF.

V is TRBV19 and J is TRBJ1-1, with D maybe TRBD1 (6 bases). The CDR3 has 16 amino acids. Between the trimmed V and J ends, which lost 2 bases and 0 bases, there was a span of 13 bases. In germline, CDR1 is LNHDA, CDR2 SQIVND (reference sequence). The CDR3 bases are TGTGCCAGTAGTATACAGACAGGCCGTATGAACACTGAAGCTTTCTTT. This gives the protein CASSIQTGRMNTEAFF. Looking up the rest from reference TRBV19 and TRBJ1-1 gives the full variable domain: DGGITQSPKYLFRKEGQNVTLSCEQNLNHDAMYWYRQDPGQGLRLIYYSQIVNDFQKGDIAEGYSVSREKKESFPLTVTSAQKNPTAFYLCASSIQTGRMNTEAFFGQGTRLTVV.

The chain links TRBV21-1 to TRBJ2-3; the table's TRBD2 call for D was not verified on the DNA. TRBV21-1 constitutes a pseudogene. CDR3 size: 18 residues. The CDR3 reads CASSKAIILAESTDTQYF. Written as DNA, the CDR3 is TGTGCCAGCAGCAAAGCCATCATACTAGCGGAAAGCACAGATACGCAGTATTTT.

The rearrangement links TRBV4-1 to TRBJ2-7, with 8 bases matching TRBD1. The CDR3 has 14 residues. J lost 3 bases, V lost 6 bases, and 7 bases had no gene match. The germline gives CDR1 MGHRA, CDR2 YSYEKL. The CDR3 is CASRRGQGIYEQYF. The CDR3 nucleotides are TGCGCCAGCAGACGAGGACAGGGAATCTACGAGCAGTACTTC.

V is TRBV5-4 and J is TRBJ2-1; TRBD2 matches 10 bases. CDR1 SGHNT and CDR2 YYREEE come from the germline V gene (reference sequence). The CDR3 length is 14 residues. Trimming cost V 6 bases and J 7 bases; bases outside gene matches: 7. The CDR3: CASNPGTSVNEQFF. The CDR3 nucleotides read TGTGCCAGCAACCCCGGGACTAGCGTTAATGAGCAGTTCTTC.

The chain uses TRBV7-9 and TRBJ2-2; the match to TRBD1 covers 8 bases. This CDR3 region has 16 residues. Germline lookup yields CDR1 SEHNR and CDR2 FQNEAQ (reference sequence). The V gene end was trimmed by 6 bases and the J gene end by 1 base; junction bases not matched to a gene: 7. CDR3 coding DNA: TGTGCCAGCAGACCTTCAGGGGGCGGGAACACCGGGGAGCTGTTTTTT. It translates to CASRPSGGGNTGELFF.

V gene TRBV7-9 combines with J gene TRBJ2-2, with D perhaps TRBD2 (5 bases). The CDR3 sequence is 13 residues long. Germline assignment: CDR1 SEHNR and CDR2 FQNEAQ (reference sequence). The V gene lost 3 bases and the J gene lost 5 bases, with 7 bases spanning the gap. For the CDR3, the DNA is TGTGCCAGCAGCTTTCGGACTACCGGGGAGCTGTTTTTT. It codes for CASSFRTTGELFF. Full variable domain (missing parts from reference TRBV7-9 and TRBJ2-2): DTGVSQNPRHKITKRGQNVTFRCDPISEHNRLYWYRQTLGQGPEFLTYFQNEAQLEKSRLLSDRFSAERPKGSFSTLEIQRTEQGDSAMYLCASSFRTTGELFFGEGSRLTVL.